The 13 T cell receptor beta chains reported below all come from one sample, sequenced in a study of blood T cell repertoires in COVID-19. Here immunoSEQ multiplex PCR was the method, and the copy in TCRdb shows in-frame clones only, minus some. The table has a few hundred thousand clones, 82% seen once. Sequencing input: peripheral blood. The receptors were gathered from a woman older than 75 with acute or convalescent COVID-19.

This sequence joins TRBV4-3 and TRBJ1-6; 8 bases are a match to TRBD1. The CDR3 sequence is 16 residues long. Germline trimming cut 0 bases from V and 14 bases from J; bases unmatched to any gene: 12. The germline gives CDR1 LGHNA, CDR2 YSLEER. The DNA of the CDR3 is TGCGCCAGCAGCCAAGATCTAGGCAGGGGGCTTTCGGCCCTCCACTTT. Residues: CASSQDLGRGLSALHF.

The V call is TRBV7-7, the J call TRBJ2-2; D ambiguous. The germline V gene has CDR1 SSHAT and CDR2 FNYEAQ (reference sequence). The V gene lost 5 bases and the J gene lost 5 bases, with 15 bases spanning the gap. This CDR3 comprises 15 residues. CDR3 sequence: CASSPTRVLTGELFF. The CDR3 DNA reads TGTGCCAGCAGCCCAACCCGGGTCCTAACCGGGGAGCTGTTTTTT.

In its sample, this clone was seen once. This chain joins TRBV5-4 and TRBJ2-7; TRBD2 is a possible D gene (6 bases). This CDR3 region has 14 residues. Per the germline V gene, CDR1 is SGHNT and CDR2 is YYREEE (reference sequence). V lost 1 base to trimming and J lost 4 bases, with 12 bases between them. The CDR3 bases are TGTGCCAGCAGCTTGCAGGGAGGCGAGTACGAGCAGTACTTC. Residues: CASSLQGGEYEQYF.

The rearrangement uses TRBV28 and TRBJ1-5; TRBD1 might be the D (6 bases). CDR1 and CDR2 (germline): MDHEN, SYDVKM. The CDR3 has 13 amino acids. V was clipped by 6 bases and J by 5 bases, with 11 bases between them. CDR3 sequence: CASRLSGDQPQHF. The CDR3 DNA reads TGTGCCAGCAGACTCTCAGGGGATCAGCCCCAGCATTTT.

As to this clone: Distinct nucleotide sequences in the sample also encode this CDR3. The chain recombines TRBV19 with TRBJ2-1, with 8 bases identical to TRBD2. The germline gives CDR1 LNHDA, CDR2 SQIVND (reference sequence). There are 14 residues in the CDR3. V lost 8 bases, J lost 4 bases, and 7 bases stayed unmatched. As DNA, the CDR3 is TGTGCCAGTTCTACTAGCGGTGGGTACAATGAGCAGTTCTTC. Protein sequence: CASSTSGGYNEQFF.

V gene TRBV12-3 or TRBV12-4 combines with J gene TRBJ1-2; a possible D gene is TRBD1 (5 bases). The CDR3 contains 12 residues. The ends were cut back, 4 bases at V and 8 bases at J, with 11 bases in the middle. CDR3 DNA sequence: TGTGCCAGCAGTTCAGGGAAAGGGGGCTACACCTTC. Its protein is CASSSGKGGYTF.

The chain carries TRBV7-9 and TRBJ1-1, with 9 nucleotides matching TRBD1. Trimming removed 5 bases from V and 4 bases from J; junction bases left unmatched: 5. This CDR3 is 14 amino acids long. Germline CDR1 SEHNR, CDR2 FQNEAQ (reference sequence). The chain's CDR3 is CASSPGQGSTEAFF. In DNA, the CDR3 is TGTGCCAGCAGCCCCGGACAGGGGAGCACTGAAGCTTTCTTT. Drawing the rest from reference TRBV7-9 and TRBJ1-1, the complete variable domain is DTGVSQNPRHKITKRGQNVTFRCDPISEHNRLYWYRQTLGQGPEFLTYFQNEAQLEKSRLLSDRFSAERPKGSFSTLEIQRTEQGDSAMYLCASSPGQGSTEAFFGQGTRLTVV.

This chain uses TRBV15 with TRBJ2-7; 8 bases are a match to TRBD1. The CDR3 loop spans 15 amino acids. CDR1 is LNHNV and CDR2 is YYDKDF in the germline V gene (reference sequence). The V and J ends lost 5 bases and 6 bases, in that order; junction bases with no gene match: 12. The DNA of the CDR3 is TGTGCCACCAGCGGCCGGGACAGGTCTCTTTCCGAGCAGTACTTC. Protein product: CATSGRDRSLSEQYF.

CDR3 sequence (DNA): TGTGCCAGCAGTGAAGTTGGAGGTTCTTGGAATGAAAAACTGTTTTTT. Translated, it gives CASSEVGGSWNEKLFF. V and J are TRBV6-1 and TRBJ1-4; D gene uncertain. CDR1 MNHNS and CDR2 SASEGT come from the germline V gene. This CDR3 contains 16 residues. V dropped 1 base and J dropped 5 bases, with 14 bases sitting between them.

The chain is built from TRBV19 and TRBJ1-1; TRBD1 is a possible D gene (6 bases). Germline CDR1 and CDR2: LNHDA and SQIVND (reference sequence). The V and J ends lost 7 bases and 4 bases respectively, with 10 bases between them. This CDR3 contains 12 residues. CDR3 in amino acids: CASKLGGTEAFF. In nucleotides, the CDR3 is TGTGCCAGTAAGTTAGGGGGCACTGAAGCTTTCTTT. The full variable domain, rest sourced from reference TRBV19 and TRBJ1-1, is DGGITQSPKYLFRKEGQNVTLSCEQNLNHDAMYWYRQDPGQGLRLIYYSQIVNDFQKGDIAEGYSVSREKKESFPLTVTSAQKNPTAFYLCASKLGGTEAFFGQGTRLTVV.

J is TRBJ1-3 and V is TRBV6-1; D is undetermined. The CDR3 consists of 15 residues. From germline, CDR1 is MNHNS and CDR2 SASEGT. V was cut by 3 bases and J by 7 bases, with 16 bases left in between. The CDR3 sequence is CASSDIGGRRNTIYF. The CDR3 DNA reads as TGTGCCAGCAGTGATATAGGAGGTCGCAGGAACACCATATATTTT.

Here the CDR3 DNA reads TGTGCCAGCAGCTCAGAAAGGGGTTATGGCTACACCTTC. This encodes CASSSERGYGYTF. The chain has TRBV7-2 and TRBJ1-2, with D possibly being TRBD1 (5 bases). CDR1 SGHTA and CDR2 FQGNSA come from the germline V gene. There are 13 residues in the CDR3. Trimming removed 4 bases from V and 5 bases from J, with 11 bases in between.

This rearrangement joins TRBV9 to TRBJ2-3; a weak D match, TRBD2 (6 bases). Germline V gene sequence: CDR1 SGDLS, CDR2 YYNGEE. V lost 0 bases and J lost 2, with 13 bases in between. The CDR3 is 16 residues long. Here the CDR3 reads CASSVGAGWNTDTQYF. As DNA, the CDR3 is TGTGCCAGCAGCGTAGGGGCGGGGTGGAACACAGATACGCAGTATTTT.